Below, one TCR beta chain is given with its context. Its antigen is not known. Profiling relied on immunoSEQ multiplex PCR, and the TCRdb table lists in-frame clones only, not all of them. The data contain under 140,000 clones, 92% of them seen just once; the ten biggest clones take up roughly 1.4%. V was clipped by 1 base and J by 5 bases, with 3 bases between them. CDR3 length equals 11 residues. The V gene's germline CDR1 is LNHNV and CDR2 YYDKDF (reference sequence). This sample is drawn from a study of siplizumab effects on memory and regulatory T cells. General observations from the study: Unstimulated subsets accounted for the mapping of only a minor share of the clones that were alloreactive. The study found that mappable alloreactive CD4+ clones averaged nearly 70% Treg-derived with siplizumab and about 26% in controls.

The clonotype originates from a human donor in good health. The sequencing input was CD4+ T cells sorted from blood. The gene calls are TRBV15 and TRBJ2-7, with D unresolved. This CDR3 reads CATSRGHEQYF. CDR3 DNA: TGTGCCACCAGCAGAGGCCACGAGCAGTACTTC.